The T cell receptor beta chain under discussion was sequenced for a study of human T cells and chemical hapten exposure. The sample's time point: patch test 1, 2 weeks after DPC sensitization. As for treatment: therapeutic diphenylcyclopropenone sensitization with weekly scalp DPC. This clonotype was seen a handful of times. V was pared by 2 bases and J by 4 bases, with 16 bases of the junction left unmatched. CDR1 SGHAT and CDR2 FQDESV come from the germline V gene (reference sequence). The CDR3 sequence is 19 residues long. Via MiXCR, TCRdb re-called the RACE reads, giving one row per CDR3 protein. The sample records about 340,000 distinct CDR3 sequences, approximately 6.3% being singletons.

The origin of this receptor is a woman aged 18-29 years with alopecia areata. Some clones in this sample may be carry-over from other donors' samples. The gene calls are TRBV11-1 and TRBJ2-2; 7 bases are a match to TRBD1. This material consisted of whole blood, taken in connection with sensitization to the hapten diphenylcyclopropenone (DPC). Written as DNA, the CDR3 is TGTGCCAGCAGCTTATTCCCCCGACTCGACAGGGCCTCCACCGGGGAGCTGTTTTTT. Translated, it gives CASSLFPRLDRASTGELFF.